The T cell receptor beta chain under discussion was sequenced for a study of blood T cell repertoires in COVID-19. Study information: Specimens from acute and convalescent COVID-19 originated in the United States, Italy and Spain. Sample material is recorded as cDNA or gDNA derived from T cells, B-cell-depleted T cells, or PBMCs.

This clone was found a few times. This CDR3 is built from 13 residues. The germline CDR1 and CDR2 sequences are SGHAT and FQNNGV. The trim removed 4 bases at V and 4 bases at J, leaving 2 bases unmatched. Authors' methods: For nucleated cells, counts were estimated from reference gene primer amplification. The protocol was immunoSEQ multiplex PCR, while the TCRdb copy is restricted to in-frame clones and leaves out a portion. The DNA gave D and trimming, while V, J and clone size come from that table. Altogether approximately 140,000 clones are present, about 85% being singletons, with the ten largest covering 1.6%.

The V call is TRBV11-2, the J call TRBJ2-5, with TRBD2 matching 8 bases. The sequencing input was peripheral blood. This TCR derives from a human donor in a cohort sampled during active COVID-19. The chain's CDR3 is CASSWGLGETQYF. In DNA, the CDR3 is TGTGCCAGCAGCTGGGGACTAGGAGAGACCCAGTACTTC.